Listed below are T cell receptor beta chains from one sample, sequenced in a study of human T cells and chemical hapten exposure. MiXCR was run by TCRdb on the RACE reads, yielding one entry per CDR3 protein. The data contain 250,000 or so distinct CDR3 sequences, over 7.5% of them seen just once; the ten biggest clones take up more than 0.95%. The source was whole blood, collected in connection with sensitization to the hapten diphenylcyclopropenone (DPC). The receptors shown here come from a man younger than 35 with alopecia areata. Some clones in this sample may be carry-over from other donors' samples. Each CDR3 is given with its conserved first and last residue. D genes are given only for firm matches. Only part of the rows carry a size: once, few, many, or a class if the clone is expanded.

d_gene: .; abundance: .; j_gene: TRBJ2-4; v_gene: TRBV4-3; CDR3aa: CASSQVYGAKNIQYF; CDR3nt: TGCGCCAGCAGCCAAGTCTACGGAGCCAAAAACATTCAGTACTTC
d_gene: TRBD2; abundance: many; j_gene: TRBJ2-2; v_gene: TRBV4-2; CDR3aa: CASSHLGLAGPNTGELFF; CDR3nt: TGTGCCAGCAGCCACCTGGGCCTAGCGGGGCCGAACACCGGGGAGCTGTTTTTT
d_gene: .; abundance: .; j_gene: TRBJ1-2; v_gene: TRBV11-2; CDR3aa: CASSLGMTYGYTF; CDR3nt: TGTGCCAGCAGCTTAGGAATGACCTATGGCTACACCTTC
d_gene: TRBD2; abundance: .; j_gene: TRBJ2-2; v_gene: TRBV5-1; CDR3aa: CASSLGVILAGERTGELFF; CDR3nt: TGCGCCAGCAGCTTGGGCGTTATACTAGCGGGGGAAAGGACCGGGGAGCTGTTTTTT
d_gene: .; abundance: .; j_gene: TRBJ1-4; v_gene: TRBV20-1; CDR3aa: CSASPLAGGKLFF; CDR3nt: TGCAGTGCTAGTCCCTTGGCTGGGGGAAAACTGTTTTTT
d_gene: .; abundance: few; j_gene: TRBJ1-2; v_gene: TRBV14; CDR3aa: CASSPRTVRANYGYTF; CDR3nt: TGTGCCAGCAGCCCGAGGACAGTGAGAGCTAACTATGGCTACACCTTC
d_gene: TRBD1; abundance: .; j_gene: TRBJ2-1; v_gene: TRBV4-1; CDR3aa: CASSQGGGNGNEQFF; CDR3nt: TGCGCCAGCAGCCAAGGAGGGGGCAACGGCAATGAGCAGTTCTTC
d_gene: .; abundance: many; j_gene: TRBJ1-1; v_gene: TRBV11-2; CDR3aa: CASSLVLGTEAFF; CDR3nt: TGTGCCAGCAGCTTAGTCCTCGGGACTGAAGCTTTCTTT
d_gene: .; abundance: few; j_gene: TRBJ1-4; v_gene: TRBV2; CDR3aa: CASSVRRGEKLFF; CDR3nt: TGTGCCAGCAGCGTTCGCCGAGGTGAAAAACTGTTTTTT
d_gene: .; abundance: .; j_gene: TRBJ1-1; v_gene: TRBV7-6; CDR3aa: CASSQTGTMYTEAFF; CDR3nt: TGTGCCAGCAGCCAGACCGGGACAATGTACACTGAAGCTTTCTTT
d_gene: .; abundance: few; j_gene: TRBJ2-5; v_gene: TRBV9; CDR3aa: CASSAAFGRYPIQETQYF; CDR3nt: TGTGCCAGCAGCGCCGCTTTTGGGAGATACCCAATACAAGAGACCCAGTACTTC
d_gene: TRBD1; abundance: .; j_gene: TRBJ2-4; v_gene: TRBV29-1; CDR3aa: CSVETGGLNIQYF; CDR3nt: TGCAGCGTTGAAACAGGGGGACTAAACATTCAGTACTTC
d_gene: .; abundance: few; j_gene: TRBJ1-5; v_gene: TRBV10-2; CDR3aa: CASGRGGANQPQHF; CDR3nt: TGCGCCAGCGGTAGGGGGGGAGCCAATCAGCCCCAGCATTTT
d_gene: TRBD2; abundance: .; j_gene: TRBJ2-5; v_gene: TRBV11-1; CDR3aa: CASSLRLAGSQETQYF; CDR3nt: TGTGCCAGCAGCCTACGACTAGCGGGGTCACAAGAGACCCAGTACTTC
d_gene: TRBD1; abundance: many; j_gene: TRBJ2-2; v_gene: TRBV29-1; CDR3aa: CSVSVLDRTKPNTGELFF; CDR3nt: TGCAGCGTTTCAGTTCTGGACAGGACGAAGCCGAACACCGGGGAGCTGTTTTTT
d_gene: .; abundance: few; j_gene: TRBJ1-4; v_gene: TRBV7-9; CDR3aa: CASDQAINEKLFF; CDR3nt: TGTGCCAGCGACCAGGCGATTAATGAAAAACTGTTTTTT
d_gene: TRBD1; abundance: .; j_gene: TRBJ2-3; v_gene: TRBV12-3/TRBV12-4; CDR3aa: CASRGVTGRTTDTQYF; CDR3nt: TGTGCCAGCAGGGGGGTGACAGGGCGAACCACAGATACGCAGTATTTT
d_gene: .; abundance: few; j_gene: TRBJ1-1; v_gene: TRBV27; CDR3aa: CASSLWGAENTEAFF; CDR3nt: TGTGCCAGCAGTCTATGGGGGGCAGAAAACACTGAAGCTTTCTTT
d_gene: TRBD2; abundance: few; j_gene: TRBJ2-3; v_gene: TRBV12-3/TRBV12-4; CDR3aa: CASSSLAGGSTDTQYF; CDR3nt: TGTGCCAGCAGTTCTCTAGCGGGGGGAAGCACAGATACGCAGTATTTT
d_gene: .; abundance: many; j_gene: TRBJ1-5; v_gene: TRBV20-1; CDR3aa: CSASGEGGGNQPQHF; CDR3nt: TGCAGTGCTAGCGGGGAAGGAGGCGGCAATCAGCCCCAGCATTTT
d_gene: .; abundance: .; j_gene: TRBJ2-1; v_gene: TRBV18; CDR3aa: CASSPGQNRVHIRREQFF; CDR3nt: TGTGCCAGCTCACCAGGACAGAATAGGGTACATATCCGAAGAGAGCAGTTCTTC
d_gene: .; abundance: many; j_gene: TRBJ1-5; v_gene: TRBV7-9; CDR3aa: CASSQGLNQPQHF; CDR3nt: TGTGCCAGCTCCCAGGGCCTAAATCAGCCCCAGCATTTT
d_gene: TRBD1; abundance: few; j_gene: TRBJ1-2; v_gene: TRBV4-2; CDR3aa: CASSQDRGQGWEQRILNGYTF; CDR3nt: TGTGCCAGCAGCCAAGATCGGGGACAGGGATGGGAACAAAGGATCCTGAATGGCTACACCTTC
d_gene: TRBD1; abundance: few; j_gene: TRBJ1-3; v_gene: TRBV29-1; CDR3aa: CSVGGGSSGNTIYF; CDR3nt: TGCAGCGTTGGAGGGGGCAGCTCTGGAAACACCATATATTTT
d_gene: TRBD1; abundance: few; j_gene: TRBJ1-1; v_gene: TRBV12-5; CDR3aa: CASGLTGGSTEAFF; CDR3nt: TGTGCTAGTGGTTTGACAGGGGGGTCCACTGAAGCTTTCTTT
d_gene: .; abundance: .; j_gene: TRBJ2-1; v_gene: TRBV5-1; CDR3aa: CASSLGLGRHNEQFF; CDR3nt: TGCGCCAGCAGCCTTGGTCTGGGGCGACACAATGAGCAGTTCTTC
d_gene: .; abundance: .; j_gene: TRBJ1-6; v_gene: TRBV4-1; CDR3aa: CASGQTLYSPLHF; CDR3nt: TGCGCCAGTGGACAGACTCTATATTCACCCCTCCACTTT
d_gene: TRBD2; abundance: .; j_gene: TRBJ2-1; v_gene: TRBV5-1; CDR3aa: CASSSHGLAGSYNEQFF; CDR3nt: TGCGCCAGCAGCTCACACGGACTAGCGGGCTCCTACAATGAGCAGTTCTTC
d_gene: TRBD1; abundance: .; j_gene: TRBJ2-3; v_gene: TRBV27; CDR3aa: CASRSPPARDRGGYTQYF; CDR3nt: TGTGCCAGCAGGTCCCCACCGGCCCGGGACAGGGGGGGGTATACGCAGTATTTT
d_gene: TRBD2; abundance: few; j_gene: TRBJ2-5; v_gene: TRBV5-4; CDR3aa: CASSFASGGYQETQYF; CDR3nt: TGTGCCAGCAGCTTCGCTAGCGGGGGTTACCAAGAGACCCAGTACTTC
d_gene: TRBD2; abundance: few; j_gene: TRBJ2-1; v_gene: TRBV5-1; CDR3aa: CASSLASGTINEQFF; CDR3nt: TGCGCCAGCAGCCTTGCATCCGGGACTATCAATGAGCAGTTCTTC
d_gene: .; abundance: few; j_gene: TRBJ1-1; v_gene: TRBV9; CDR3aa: CASSPPRTARAEAFF; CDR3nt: TGTGCCAGCAGCCCCCCGCGGACAGCCAGGGCTGAAGCTTTCTTT
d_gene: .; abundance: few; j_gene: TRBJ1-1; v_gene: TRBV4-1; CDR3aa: CASSQEGARVTEAFF; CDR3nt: TGCGCCAGCAGCCAAGAGGGGGCTCGGGTCACTGAAGCTTTCTTT
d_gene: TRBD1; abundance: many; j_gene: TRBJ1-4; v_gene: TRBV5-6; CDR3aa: CASSYLQGAQNEKLFF; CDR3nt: TGTGCCAGCAGCTACCTACAGGGGGCCCAGAATGAAAAACTGTTTTTT
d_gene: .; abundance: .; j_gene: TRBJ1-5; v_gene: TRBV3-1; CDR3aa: CASSPSIVGNQPQHF; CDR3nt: TGTGCCAGCAGCCCGAGTATAGTAGGCAATCAGCCCCAGCATTTT
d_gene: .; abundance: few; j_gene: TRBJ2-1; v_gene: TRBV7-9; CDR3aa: CASSLVGNSYNEQFF; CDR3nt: TGTGCCAGCAGCCTAGTGGGGAATTCCTACAATGAGCAGTTCTTC
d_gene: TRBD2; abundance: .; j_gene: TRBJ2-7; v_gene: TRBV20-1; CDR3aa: CSARERTSGDYYEQYF; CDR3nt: TGCAGTGCTAGAGAACGCACTAGCGGGGATTACTACGAGCAGTACTTC
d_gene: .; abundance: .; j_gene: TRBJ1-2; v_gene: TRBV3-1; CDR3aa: CASSQLAGYALF; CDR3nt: TGTGCCAGCAGCCAACTTGCCGGGTACGCACTATTC
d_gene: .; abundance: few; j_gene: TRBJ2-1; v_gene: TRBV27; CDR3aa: CASAVRGRRNEQFF; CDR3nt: TGTGCCAGCGCCGTACGGGGGCGCCGTAATGAGCAGTTCTTC
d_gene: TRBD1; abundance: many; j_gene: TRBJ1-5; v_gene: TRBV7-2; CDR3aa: CASSPTGLQGQPQHF; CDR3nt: TGTGCCAGCAGTCCGACAGGGTTACAAGGTCAGCCCCAGCATTTT